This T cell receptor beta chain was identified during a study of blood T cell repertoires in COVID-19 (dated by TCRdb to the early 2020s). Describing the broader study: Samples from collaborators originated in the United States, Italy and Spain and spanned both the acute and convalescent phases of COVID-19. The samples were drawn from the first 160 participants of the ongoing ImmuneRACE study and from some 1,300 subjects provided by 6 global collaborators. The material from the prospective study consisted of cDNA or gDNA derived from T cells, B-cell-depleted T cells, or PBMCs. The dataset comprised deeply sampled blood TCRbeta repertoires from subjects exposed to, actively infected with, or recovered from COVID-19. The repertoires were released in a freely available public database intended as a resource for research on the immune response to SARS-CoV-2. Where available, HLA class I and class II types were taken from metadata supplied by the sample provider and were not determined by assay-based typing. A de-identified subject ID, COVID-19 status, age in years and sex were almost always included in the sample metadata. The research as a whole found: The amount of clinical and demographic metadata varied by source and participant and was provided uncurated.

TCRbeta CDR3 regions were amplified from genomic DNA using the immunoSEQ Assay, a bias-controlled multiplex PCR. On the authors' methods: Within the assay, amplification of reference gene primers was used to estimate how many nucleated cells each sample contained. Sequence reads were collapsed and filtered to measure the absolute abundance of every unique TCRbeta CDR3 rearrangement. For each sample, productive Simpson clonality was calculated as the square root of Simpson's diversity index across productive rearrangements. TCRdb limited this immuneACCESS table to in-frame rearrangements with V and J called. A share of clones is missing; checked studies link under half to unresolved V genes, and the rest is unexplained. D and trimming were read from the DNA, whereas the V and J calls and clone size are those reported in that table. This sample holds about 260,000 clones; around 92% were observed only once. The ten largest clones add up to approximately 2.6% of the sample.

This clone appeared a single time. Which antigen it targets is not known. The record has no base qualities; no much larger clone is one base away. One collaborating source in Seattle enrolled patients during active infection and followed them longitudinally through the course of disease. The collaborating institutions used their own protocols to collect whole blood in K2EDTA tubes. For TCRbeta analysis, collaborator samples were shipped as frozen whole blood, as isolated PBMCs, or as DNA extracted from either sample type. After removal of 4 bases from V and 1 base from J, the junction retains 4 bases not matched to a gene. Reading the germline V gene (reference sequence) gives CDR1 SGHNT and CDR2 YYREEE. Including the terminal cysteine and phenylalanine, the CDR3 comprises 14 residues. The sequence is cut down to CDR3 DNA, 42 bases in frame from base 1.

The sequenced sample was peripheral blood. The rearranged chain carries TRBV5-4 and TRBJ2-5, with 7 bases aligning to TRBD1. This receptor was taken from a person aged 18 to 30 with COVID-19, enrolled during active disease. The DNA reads TGTGCCAGCAGCATTGGGACAGTCCAAGAGACCCAGTACTTC. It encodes CASSIGTVQETQYF.